A selection of T cell receptor beta chains follows, all from one sample in a study of long-term antiretroviral therapy in people with HIV. Some clones are missing from TCRdb's copy, which holds only in-frame ones; the method was immunoSEQ multiplex PCR. This sample yields 35,000 to 40,000 clones, of which around 86% are seen a single time; roughly 4.9% belongs to the top ten. Sequencing used unsorted PBMCs, obtained 1.5 years after starting antiretroviral therapy. Receptors originate from a man aged 18 to 35 with HIV. The CDR3 runs from the conserved cysteine through the conserved F or W. The order of the fields is J gene, clone size, V gene, D gene, CDR3 DNA, CDR3 protein. D genes are given only for firm matches. Rows give clone size only sometimes, using once, few, many, or a class for an expanded clone.

j_call: TRBJ2-7
clone_size: -
v_call: TRBV5-1
d_call: TRBD2
cdr3_nt: TGCGCCAGCAGCTGGGGACTAGCGGGGGGCGGTTACGAGCAGTACTTC
cdr3_aa: CASSWGLAGGGYEQYF

j_call: TRBJ1-1
clone_size: -
v_call: TRBV18
d_call: -
cdr3_nt: TGTGCCAGCTCACCCCCCGGGTCATCGGCGGCTTTCTTT
cdr3_aa: CASSPPGSSAAFF

j_call: TRBJ2-7
clone_size: -
v_call: TRBV7-2
d_call: -
cdr3_nt: TGTGCCAGCAGCTTAGGCCTCGGGGAGCAGTACTTC
cdr3_aa: CASSLGLGEQYF

j_call: TRBJ2-1
clone_size: -
v_call: TRBV7-2
d_call: -
cdr3_nt: TGTGCCAGCAGCTTAGCAATGTTCAATGAGCAGTTCTTC
cdr3_aa: CASSLAMFNEQFF

j_call: TRBJ2-7
clone_size: -
v_call: TRBV28
d_call: TRBD2
cdr3_nt: TGTGCCAGCAGTTCCCTACTAGCGGGAGTTCTATACGAGCAGTACTTC
cdr3_aa: CASSSLLAGVLYEQYF

j_call: TRBJ2-5
clone_size: -
v_call: TRBV2
d_call: -
cdr3_nt: TGTGCCAGCAGTCAAGGACAGAGAGTTCAAGAGACCCAGTACTTC
cdr3_aa: CASSQGQRVQETQYF

j_call: TRBJ2-1
clone_size: -
v_call: TRBV5-1
d_call: -
cdr3_nt: TGCGCCAGCAGCTTGAGGGTTTCGCCTAGCTCCTACAATGAGCAGTTCTTC
cdr3_aa: CASSLRVSPSSYNEQFF

j_call: TRBJ2-7
clone_size: -
v_call: TRBV5-1
d_call: -
cdr3_nt: TGCGCCAGCAGCGGCCGGGACGGGGGGCTCGAGCAGTACTTC
cdr3_aa: CASSGRDGGLEQYF

j_call: TRBJ2-7
clone_size: few
v_call: TRBV6-6
d_call: -
cdr3_nt: TGTGCCAGCAGTTACTATGAGGGTAACGAGCAGTACTTC
cdr3_aa: CASSYYEGNEQYF

j_call: TRBJ2-5
clone_size: -
v_call: TRBV9
d_call: -
cdr3_nt: TGTGCCAGCGCACGGGACTTTCAGGAGACCCAGTACTTC
cdr3_aa: CASARDFQETQYF

j_call: TRBJ2-5
clone_size: -
v_call: TRBV7-2
d_call: -
cdr3_nt: TGTGCCAGCAGCTTGGCTGGTTCCCAAGAGACCCAGTACTTC
cdr3_aa: CASSLAGSQETQYF

j_call: TRBJ2-3
clone_size: -
v_call: TRBV10-2
d_call: -
cdr3_nt: TGCGCCAGCAGTGGACCTTCCATTCCCACGGATACGCAGTATTTT
cdr3_aa: CASSGPSIPTDTQYF

j_call: TRBJ2-2
clone_size: few
v_call: TRBV27
d_call: -
cdr3_nt: TGTGCCAGCAGTTTAGTCTCCGGGGAGCTGTTTTTT
cdr3_aa: CASSLVSGELFF

j_call: TRBJ1-3
clone_size: -
v_call: TRBV18
d_call: -
cdr3_nt: TGTGCCAGCTCACAAGTGGGAGGAAACACCATATATTTT
cdr3_aa: CASSQVGGNTIYF

j_call: TRBJ2-2
clone_size: once
v_call: TRBV27
d_call: -
cdr3_nt: TGTGCCAGCAAATTTTCCGAGGTCACCGGGGAGCTGTTTTTT
cdr3_aa: CASKFSEVTGELFF

j_call: TRBJ2-7
clone_size: -
v_call: TRBV10-1
d_call: -
cdr3_nt: TGCGCCAGCAGTCCCGGGAAGCTTTCCTCCTACGAGCAGTACTTC
cdr3_aa: CASSPGKLSSYEQYF